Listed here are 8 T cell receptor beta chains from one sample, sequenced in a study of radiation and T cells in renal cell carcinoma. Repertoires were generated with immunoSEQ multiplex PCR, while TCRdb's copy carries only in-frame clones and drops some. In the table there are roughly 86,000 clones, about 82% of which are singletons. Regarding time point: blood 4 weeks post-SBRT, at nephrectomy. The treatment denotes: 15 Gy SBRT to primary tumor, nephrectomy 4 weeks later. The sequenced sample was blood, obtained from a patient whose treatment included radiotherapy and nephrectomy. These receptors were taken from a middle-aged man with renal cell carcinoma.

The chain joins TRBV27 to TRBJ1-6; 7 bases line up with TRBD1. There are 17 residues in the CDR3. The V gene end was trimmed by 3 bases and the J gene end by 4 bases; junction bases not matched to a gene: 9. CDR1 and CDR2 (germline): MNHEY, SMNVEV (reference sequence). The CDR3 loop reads CASSFFQSGGYNSPLHF. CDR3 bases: TGTGCCAGCAGTTTCTTTCAATCAGGGGGGTATAATTCACCCCTCCACTTT.

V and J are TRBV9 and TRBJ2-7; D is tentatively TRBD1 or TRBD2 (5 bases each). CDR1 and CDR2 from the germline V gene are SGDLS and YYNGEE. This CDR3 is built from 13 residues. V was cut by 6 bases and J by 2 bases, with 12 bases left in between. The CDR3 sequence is CASITGQTYEQYF. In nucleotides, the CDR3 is TGTGCCAGCATAACGGGGCAAACCTACGAGCAGTACTTC.

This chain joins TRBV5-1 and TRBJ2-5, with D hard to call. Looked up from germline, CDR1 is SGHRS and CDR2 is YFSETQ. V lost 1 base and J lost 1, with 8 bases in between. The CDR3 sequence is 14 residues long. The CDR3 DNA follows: TGCGCCAGCAGCTTGCCTAATGTCCAAGAGACCCAGTACTTC. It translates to CASSLPNVQETQYF.

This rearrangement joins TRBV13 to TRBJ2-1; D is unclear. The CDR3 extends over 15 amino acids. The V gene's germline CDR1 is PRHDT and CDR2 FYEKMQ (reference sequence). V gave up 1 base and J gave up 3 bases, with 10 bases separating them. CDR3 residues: CASSLAVGNYNEQFF. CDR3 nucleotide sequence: TGTGCCAGCAGCTTAGCCGTGGGGAACTACAATGAGCAGTTCTTC.

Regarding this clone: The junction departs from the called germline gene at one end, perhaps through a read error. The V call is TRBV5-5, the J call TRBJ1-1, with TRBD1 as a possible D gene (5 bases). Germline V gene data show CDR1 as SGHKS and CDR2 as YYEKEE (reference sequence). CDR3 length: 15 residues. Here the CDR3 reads CASSQDHGGGAEAFF. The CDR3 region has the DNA TGCGCCAGCAGCCAAGACCACGGTGGGGGGGCTGAAGCTTTCTTT.

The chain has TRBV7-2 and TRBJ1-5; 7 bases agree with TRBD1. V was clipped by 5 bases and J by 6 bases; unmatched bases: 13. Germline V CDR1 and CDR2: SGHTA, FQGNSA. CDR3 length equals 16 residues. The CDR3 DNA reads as TGTGCCAGCAGCCCATACTCCGACAGGGTGCCTCAGCCCCAGCATTTT. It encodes CASSPYSDRVPQPQHF.

The CDR3 sequence: CASIRRVWGELFF. CDR3 DNA: TGTGCCAGCATTAGGAGGGTTTGGGGGGAGCTGTTTTTT. The genes are TRBV2 and TRBJ2-2; D is perhaps TRBD2 (6 bases). The CDR3 sequence is 13 residues long. V lost 7 bases to trimming and J lost 8 bases, with 14 bases between them. Germline-derived CDR1 and CDR2 are SNHLY and FYNNEI.

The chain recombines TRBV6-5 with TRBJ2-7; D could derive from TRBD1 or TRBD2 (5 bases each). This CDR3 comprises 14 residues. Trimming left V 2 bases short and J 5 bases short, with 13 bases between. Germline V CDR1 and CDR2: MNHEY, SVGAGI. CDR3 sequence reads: CASSYQIRDDEQYF. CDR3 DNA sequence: TGTGCCAGCAGTTACCAGATACGGGACGACGAGCAGTACTTC.